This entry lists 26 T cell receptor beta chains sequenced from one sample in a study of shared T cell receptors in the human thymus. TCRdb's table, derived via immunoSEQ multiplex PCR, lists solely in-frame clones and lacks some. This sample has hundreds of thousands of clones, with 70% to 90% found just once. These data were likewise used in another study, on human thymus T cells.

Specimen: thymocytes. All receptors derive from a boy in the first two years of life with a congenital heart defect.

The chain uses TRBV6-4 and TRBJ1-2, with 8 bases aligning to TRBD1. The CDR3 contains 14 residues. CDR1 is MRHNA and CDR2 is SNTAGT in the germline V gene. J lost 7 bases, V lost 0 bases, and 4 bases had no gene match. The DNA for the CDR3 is TGTGCCAGCAGTGACTCGATTGGGACAGGTGGCTACACCTTC. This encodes CASSDSIGTGGYTF.

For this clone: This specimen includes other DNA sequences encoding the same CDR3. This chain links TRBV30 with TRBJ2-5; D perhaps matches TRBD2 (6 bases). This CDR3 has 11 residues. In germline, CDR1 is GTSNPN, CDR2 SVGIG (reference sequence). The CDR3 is CAWGGAETQYF. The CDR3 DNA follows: TGTGCTTGGGGCGGGGCAGAGACCCAGTACTTC. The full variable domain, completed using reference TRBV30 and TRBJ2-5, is SQTIHQWPATLVQPVGSPLSLECTVEGTSNPNLYWYRQAAGRGLQLLFYSVGIGQISSEVPQNLSASRPQDRQFILSSKKLLLSDSGFYLCAWGGAETQYFGPGTRLLVL.

The CDR3 is CASSLDTGGIGSYNEQFF. The DNA of the CDR3 is TGTGCCAGCAGCCTGGACACCGGCGGGATCGGGTCCTACAATGAGCAGTTCTTC. J is TRBJ2-1 and V is TRBV11-2; D possibly corresponds to TRBD2 (6 bases). This CDR3 has 18 residues. Trimming pared 5 bases from V and 1 base from J, leaving 21 bases between. Germline V CDR1 and CDR2: SGHAT, FQNNGV.

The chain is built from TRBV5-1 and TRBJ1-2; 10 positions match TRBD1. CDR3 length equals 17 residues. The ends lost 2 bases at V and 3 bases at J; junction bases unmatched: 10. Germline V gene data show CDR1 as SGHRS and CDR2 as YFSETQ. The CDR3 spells CASSLGVPGQGYYGYTF. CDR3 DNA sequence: TGCGCCAGCAGCTTAGGGGTCCCGGGACAGGGGTACTATGGCTACACCTTC.

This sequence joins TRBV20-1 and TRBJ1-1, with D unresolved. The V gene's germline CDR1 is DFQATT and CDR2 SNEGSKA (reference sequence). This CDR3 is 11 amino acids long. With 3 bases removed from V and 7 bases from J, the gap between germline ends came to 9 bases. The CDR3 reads CSARATLEAFF. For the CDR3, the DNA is TGCAGTGCTAGGGCGACACTTGAAGCTTTCTTT.

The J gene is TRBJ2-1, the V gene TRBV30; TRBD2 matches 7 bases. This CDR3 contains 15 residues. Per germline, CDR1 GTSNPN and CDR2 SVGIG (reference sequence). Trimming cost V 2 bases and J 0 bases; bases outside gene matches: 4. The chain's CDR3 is CAWSQTSSSYNEQFF. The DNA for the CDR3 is TGTGCCTGGAGTCAGACTAGCAGCTCCTACAATGAGCAGTTCTTC.

The CDR3 here is CASSSQGGMMNTEAFF. DNA for the CDR3: TGTGCCAGCAGTTCACAGGGGGGAATGATGAACACTGAAGCTTTCTTT. The rearrangement links TRBV28 to TRBJ1-1, with TRBD1 matching over 8 bases. The CDR3 is 16 residues long. Germline CDR1 reads MDHEN; CDR2 reads SYDVKM. Trimming removed 4 bases from V and 0 bases from J; junction bases left unmatched: 7.

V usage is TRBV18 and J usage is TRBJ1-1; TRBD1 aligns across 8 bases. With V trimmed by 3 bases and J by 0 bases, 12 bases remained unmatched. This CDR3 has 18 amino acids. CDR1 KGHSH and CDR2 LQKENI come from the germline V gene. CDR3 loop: CASSPIVQGAVVNTEAFF. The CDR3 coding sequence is TGTGCCAGCTCACCTATAGTTCAGGGGGCGGTGGTGAACACTGAAGCTTTCTTT.

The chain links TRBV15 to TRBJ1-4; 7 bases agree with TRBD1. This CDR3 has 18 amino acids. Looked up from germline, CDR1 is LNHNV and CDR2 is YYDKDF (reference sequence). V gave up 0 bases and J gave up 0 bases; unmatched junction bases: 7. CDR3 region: CATSRDLDRPATNEKLFF. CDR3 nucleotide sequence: TGTGCCACCAGCAGAGATCTGGACAGGCCGGCAACTAATGAAAAACTGTTTTTT.

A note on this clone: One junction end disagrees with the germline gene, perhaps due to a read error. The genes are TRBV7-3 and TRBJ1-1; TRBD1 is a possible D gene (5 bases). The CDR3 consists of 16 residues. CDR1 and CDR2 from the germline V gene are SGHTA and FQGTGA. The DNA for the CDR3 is TGTACCAGCAGCGTCAGCTCATTCACAGGTTACACTGAAGCTTTCTTT. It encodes CTSSVSSFTGYTEAFF.

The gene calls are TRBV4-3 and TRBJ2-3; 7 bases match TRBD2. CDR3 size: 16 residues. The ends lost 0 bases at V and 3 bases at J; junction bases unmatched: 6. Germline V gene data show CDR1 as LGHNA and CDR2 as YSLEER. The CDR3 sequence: CASSQDHRGSTDTQYF. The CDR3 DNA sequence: TGCGCCAGCAGCCAAGATCATCGCGGGAGTACAGATACGCAGTATTTT.

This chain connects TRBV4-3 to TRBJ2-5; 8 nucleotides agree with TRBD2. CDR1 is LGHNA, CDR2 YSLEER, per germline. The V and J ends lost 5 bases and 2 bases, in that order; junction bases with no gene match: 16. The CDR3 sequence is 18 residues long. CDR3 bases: TGCGCCAGCAGCACCCGATTGGGGTATCGGGAGGGTCAAGAGACCCAGTACTTC. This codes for CASSTRLGYREGQETQYF.

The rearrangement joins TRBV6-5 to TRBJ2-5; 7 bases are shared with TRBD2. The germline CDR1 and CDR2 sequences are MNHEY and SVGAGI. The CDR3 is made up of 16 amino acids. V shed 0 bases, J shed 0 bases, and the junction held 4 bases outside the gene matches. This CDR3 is CASSYSSRGDQETQYF. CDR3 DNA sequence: TGTGCCAGCAGTTACTCGAGTCGGGGGGACCAAGAGACCCAGTACTTC.

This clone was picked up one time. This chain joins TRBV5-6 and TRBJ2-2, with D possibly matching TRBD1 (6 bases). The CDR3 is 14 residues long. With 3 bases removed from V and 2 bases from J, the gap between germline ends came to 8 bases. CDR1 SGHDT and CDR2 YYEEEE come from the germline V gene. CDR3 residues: CASSSDSNTGELFF. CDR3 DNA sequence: TGTGCCAGCAGCTCGGACAGCAACACCGGGGAGCTGTTTTTT.

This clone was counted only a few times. The CDR3 DNA reads TGTGCCAGCTCACCACCCATAGCGGGGCCCAGGGATGAGCAGTTCTTC. It translates to CASSPPIAGPRDEQFF. V usage is TRBV18 and J usage is TRBJ2-1, with 8 bases fitting TRBD2. V was clipped by 0 bases and J by 8 bases; unmatched bases: 9. This CDR3 is 16 amino acids long. The germline V gene has CDR1 KGHSH and CDR2 LQKENI.

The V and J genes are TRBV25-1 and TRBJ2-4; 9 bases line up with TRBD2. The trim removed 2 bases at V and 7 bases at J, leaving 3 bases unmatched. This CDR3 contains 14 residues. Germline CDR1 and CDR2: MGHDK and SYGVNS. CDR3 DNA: TGTGCCAGCAGTGAAGGGCGGGGGGGGAACATTCAGTACTTC. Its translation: CASSEGRGGNIQYF.

In DNA form, the CDR3 reads TGTGCCAGCAGTTACGCGGACAGGAATGGCGATCAGCCCCAGCATTTT. This encodes CASSYADRNGDQPQHF. The chain links TRBV6-5 to TRBJ1-5; 7 nucleotides match TRBD1. This CDR3 region has 16 residues. Looked up from germline, CDR1 is MNHEY and CDR2 is SVGAGI. V was clipped by 2 bases and J by 5 bases; unmatched bases: 9.

CDR3 nucleotides: TGTGCCAGCAGCTTAGGGGCGGGGCTAGCGGGGAACACCGGGGAGCTGTTTTTT. Protein sequence: CASSLGAGLAGNTGELFF. V and J are TRBV7-4 and TRBJ2-2, with 8 nucleotides matching TRBD2. The CDR3 extends over 18 amino acids. Germline CDR1 reads SGHVT; CDR2 reads SQSDAQ. V lost 1 base to trimming and J lost 1 base; unmatched junction nucleotides: 8.

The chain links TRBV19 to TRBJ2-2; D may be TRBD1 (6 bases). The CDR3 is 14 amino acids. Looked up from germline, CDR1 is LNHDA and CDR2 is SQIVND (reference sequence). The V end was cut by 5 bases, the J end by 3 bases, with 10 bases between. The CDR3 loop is CASSHRVHTGELFF. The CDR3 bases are TGTGCCAGTAGTCACAGGGTCCACACCGGGGAGCTGTTTTTT.

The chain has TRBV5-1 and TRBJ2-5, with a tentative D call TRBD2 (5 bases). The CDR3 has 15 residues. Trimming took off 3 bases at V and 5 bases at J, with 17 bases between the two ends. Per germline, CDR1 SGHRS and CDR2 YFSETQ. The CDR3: CASSSSGTRRETQYF. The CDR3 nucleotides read TGCGCCAGCAGCTCCAGCGGAACCCGAAGGGAGACCCAGTACTTC.

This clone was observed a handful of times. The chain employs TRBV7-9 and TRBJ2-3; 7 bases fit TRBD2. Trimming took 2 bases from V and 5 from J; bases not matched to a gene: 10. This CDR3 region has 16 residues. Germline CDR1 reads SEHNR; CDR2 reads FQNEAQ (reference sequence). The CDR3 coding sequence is TGTGCCAGCAGCTTATCGGGCGGGAGAGGCTTAGATACGCAGTATTTT. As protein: CASSLSGGRGLDTQYF.

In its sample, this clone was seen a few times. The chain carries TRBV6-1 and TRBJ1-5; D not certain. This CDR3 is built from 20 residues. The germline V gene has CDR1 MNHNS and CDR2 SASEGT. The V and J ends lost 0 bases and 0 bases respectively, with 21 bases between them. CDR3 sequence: CASSEAIEVWEGLSNQPQHF. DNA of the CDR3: TGTGCCAGCAGTGAAGCCATCGAAGTATGGGAGGGCCTTAGCAATCAGCCCCAGCATTTT.

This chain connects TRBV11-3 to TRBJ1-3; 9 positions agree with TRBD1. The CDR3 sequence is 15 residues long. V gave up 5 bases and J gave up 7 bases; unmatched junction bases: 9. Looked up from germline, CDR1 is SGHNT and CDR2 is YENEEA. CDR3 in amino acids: CASSITGTGNNTIYF. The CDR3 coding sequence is TGTGCCAGCAGCATCACCGGGACAGGGAATAACACCATATATTTT.

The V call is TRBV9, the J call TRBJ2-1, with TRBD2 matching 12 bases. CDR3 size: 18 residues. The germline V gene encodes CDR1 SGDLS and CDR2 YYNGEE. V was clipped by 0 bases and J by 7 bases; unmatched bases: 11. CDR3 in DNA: TGTGCCAGCAGCGTAGAGACCCTGACTAGCGGGAGAAGTAATGAGCAGTTCTTC. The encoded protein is CASSVETLTSGRSNEQFF.

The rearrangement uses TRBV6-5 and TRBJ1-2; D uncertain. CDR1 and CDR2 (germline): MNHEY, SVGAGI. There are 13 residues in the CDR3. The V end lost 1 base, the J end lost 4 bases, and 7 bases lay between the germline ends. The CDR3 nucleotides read TGTGCCAGCAGTTACTTCGGAGTCTATGGCTACACCTTC. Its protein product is CASSYFGVYGYTF.

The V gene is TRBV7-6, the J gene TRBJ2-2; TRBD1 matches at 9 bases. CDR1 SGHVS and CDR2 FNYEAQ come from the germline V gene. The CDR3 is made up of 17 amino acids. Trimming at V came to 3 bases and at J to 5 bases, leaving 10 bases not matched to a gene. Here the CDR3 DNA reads TGTGCCAGCAGCTTTGTGACAGGGGGACGGGGGACCGGGGAGCTGTTTTTT. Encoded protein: CASSFVTGGRGTGELFF.